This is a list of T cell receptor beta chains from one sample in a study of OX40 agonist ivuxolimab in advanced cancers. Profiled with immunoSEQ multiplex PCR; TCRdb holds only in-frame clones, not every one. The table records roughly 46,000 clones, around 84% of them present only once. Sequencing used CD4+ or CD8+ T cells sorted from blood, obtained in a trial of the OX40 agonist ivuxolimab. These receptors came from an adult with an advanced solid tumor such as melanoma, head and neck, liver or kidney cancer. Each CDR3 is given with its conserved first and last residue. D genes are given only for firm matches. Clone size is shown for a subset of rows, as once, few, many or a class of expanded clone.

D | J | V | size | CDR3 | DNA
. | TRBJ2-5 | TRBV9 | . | CASSPHGGRWEETQYF | TGTGCCAGCAGCCCCCACGGGGGACGCTGGGAAGAGACCCAGTACTTC
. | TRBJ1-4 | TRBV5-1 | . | CASSLASTPEKLFF | TGCGCCAGCAGCTTGGCATCTACCCCGGAAAAACTGTTTTTT
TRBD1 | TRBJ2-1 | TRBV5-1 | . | CASSLTDRGTHEQFF | TGCGCCAGCAGCTTGACGGACAGGGGAACCCATGAGCAGTTCTTC
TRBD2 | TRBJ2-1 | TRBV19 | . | CASSLAGSYNEQFF | TGTGCCAGTAGTCTAGCGGGCTCCTACAATGAGCAGTTCTTC
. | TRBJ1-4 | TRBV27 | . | CASKGVGEKLFF | TGTGCCAGCAAGGGAGTGGGCGAAAAACTGTTTTTT
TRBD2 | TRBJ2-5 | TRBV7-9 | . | CASSGERTSGTQETQYF | TGTGCCAGCAGCGGAGAACGGACTAGCGGGACCCAAGAGACCCAGTACTTC
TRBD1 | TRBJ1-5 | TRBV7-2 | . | CASSSGTGDRQPQHF | TGTGCCAGCAGCTCCGGGACAGGGGACCGCCAGCCCCAGCATTTT
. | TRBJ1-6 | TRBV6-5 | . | CASSGRRDSPLHF | TGTGCCAGCAGTGGGAGGCGGGATTCACCCCTCCACTTT
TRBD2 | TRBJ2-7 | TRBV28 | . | CASSFPGGGTGYEQYF | TGTGCCAGCAGTTTTCCCGGGGGGGGGACCGGATACGAGCAGTACTTC
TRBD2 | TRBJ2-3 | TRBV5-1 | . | CASRLRAGEHSDTQYF | TGCGCCAGCAGGTTGAGGGCGGGAGAGCACAGTGATACGCAGTATTTT
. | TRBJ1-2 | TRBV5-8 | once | CASSWRRGDGYTF | TGTGCCAGCAGCTGGAGAAGGGGGGATGGCTACACCTTC
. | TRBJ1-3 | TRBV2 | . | CASRSGTGNTIYF | TGTGCCAGCAGGTCGGGGACTGGAAACACCATATATTTT
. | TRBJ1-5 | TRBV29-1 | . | CSVARGRNQPQHF | TGCAGCGTTGCGAGAGGGCGTAATCAGCCCCAGCATTTT
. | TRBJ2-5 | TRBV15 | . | CATSASRETQYF | TGTGCCACCAGCGCATCGCGAGAGACCCAGTACTTC
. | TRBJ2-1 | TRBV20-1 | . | CSARAQGEQFF | TGCAGTGCTAGAGCCCAGGGTGAGCAGTTCTTC
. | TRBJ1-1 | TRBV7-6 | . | CASSLDRNTEAFF | TGTGCCAGCAGCTTAGACCGAAACACTGAAGCTTTCTTT
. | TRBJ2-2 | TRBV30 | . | CAWTLQGTGELFF | TGTGCCTGGACCCTACAGGGAACCGGGGAGCTGTTTTTT
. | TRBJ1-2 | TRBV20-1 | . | CSAREGRVYF | TGCAGTGCTAGAGAAGGGCGGGTATACTTC
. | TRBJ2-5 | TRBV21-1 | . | CASSLRDRGPEETQYF | TGTGCCAGCAGCCTCCGGGACAGGGGGCCCGAAGAGACCCAGTACTTC
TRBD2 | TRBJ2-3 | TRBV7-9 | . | CAAGGTETDTQYF | TGTGCCGCGGGGGGCACAGAAACAGATACGCAGTATTTT
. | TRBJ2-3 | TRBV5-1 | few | CASSRIAETTDTQYF | TGCGCCAGCAGCCGGATAGCGGAGACCACAGATACGCAGTATTTT
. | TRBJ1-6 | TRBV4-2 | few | CASSQYKQNSPLHF | TGTGCCAGCAGCCAATACAAACAGAATTCACCCCTCCACTTT